The rows below give T cell receptor beta chains drawn from one sample of a study of OX40 agonist ivuxolimab in advanced cancers. The protocol was immunoSEQ multiplex PCR, while the TCRdb copy is restricted to in-frame clones and leaves out a portion. The sample holds about 100,000 clones; around 93% are singletons and the top ten take approximately 0.58%. The sequenced sample was CD4+ or CD8+ T cells sorted from blood, obtained in a trial of the OX40 agonist ivuxolimab. These receptors were collected from an adult with an advanced solid tumor such as melanoma, head and neck, liver or kidney cancer. CDR3s include the opening cysteine and the closing phenylalanine or tryptophan. D genes are given only for firm matches. The listing skips clone size in some rows; elsewhere it reads once, few, many or a size class.

clone_size: -
d_call: -
j_call: TRBJ2-5
v_call: TRBV10-2
cdr3_length: 11
cdr3_nt: TGCGCCAGCAGTGAGGGCGAGACCCAGTACTTC
cdr3_aa: CASSEGETQYF

clone_size: -
d_call: -
j_call: TRBJ2-1
v_call: TRBV28
cdr3_length: 11
cdr3_nt: TGTGCCAGCAGTTTGTACAATGAGCAGTTCTTC
cdr3_aa: CASSLYNEQFF

clone_size: once
d_call: -
j_call: TRBJ1-6
v_call: TRBV28
cdr3_length: 13
cdr3_nt: TGTGCCAGCAGTTTGTTTCCAAATTCACCCCTCCACTTT
cdr3_aa: CASSLFPNSPLHF

clone_size: -
d_call: TRBD1
j_call: TRBJ1-5
v_call: TRBV11-1
cdr3_length: 13
cdr3_nt: TGTGCCAGCAGCCGGGGACAGGGACTACCCCAGCATTTT
cdr3_aa: CASSRGQGLPQHF

clone_size: -
d_call: TRBD2
j_call: TRBJ2-1
v_call: TRBV5-1
cdr3_length: 14
cdr3_nt: TGCGCCAGCAGCACGACTAGCGGGTTTAATGAGCAGTTCTTC
cdr3_aa: CASSTTSGFNEQFF

clone_size: -
d_call: -
j_call: TRBJ1-2
v_call: TRBV28
cdr3_length: 11
cdr3_nt: TGTGCCAGCAGTTTATGGGATGGCTACACCTTC
cdr3_aa: CASSLWDGYTF

clone_size: -
d_call: -
j_call: TRBJ1-2
v_call: TRBV9
cdr3_length: 13
cdr3_nt: TGTGCCAGCAGCGTTTTTGACAACTATGGCTACACCTTC
cdr3_aa: CASSVFDNYGYTF

clone_size: -
d_call: -
j_call: TRBJ2-5
v_call: TRBV2
cdr3_length: 12
cdr3_nt: TGTGCCAGCAGTCTGTACCAAGAGACCCAGTACTTC
cdr3_aa: CASSLYQETQYF

clone_size: -
d_call: TRBD2
j_call: TRBJ2-2
v_call: TRBV7-2
cdr3_length: 16
cdr3_nt: TGTGCCAGCAGCTTACAACTAGCGGGAAACACCGGGGAGCTGTTTTTT
cdr3_aa: CASSLQLAGNTGELFF

clone_size: -
d_call: -
j_call: TRBJ2-3
v_call: TRBV7-3
cdr3_length: 13
cdr3_nt: TGTGCCAGCAGCTTAACGAGGGGAGATACGCAGTATTTT
cdr3_aa: CASSLTRGDTQYF

clone_size: -
d_call: TRBD1
j_call: TRBJ1-6
v_call: TRBV4-3
cdr3_length: 16
cdr3_nt: TGCGCCAGCAGCCAAGATCAGGGGGTTCGGAATTCACCCCTCCACTTT
cdr3_aa: CASSQDQGVRNSPLHF

clone_size: -
d_call: -
j_call: TRBJ2-3
v_call: TRBV2
cdr3_length: 13
cdr3_nt: TGTGCCAGCAGTGTTGGCGGGACCCAGACGCAGTATTTT
cdr3_aa: CASSVGGTQTQYF

clone_size: -
d_call: TRBD2
j_call: TRBJ2-1
v_call: TRBV5-1
cdr3_length: 16
cdr3_nt: TGCGCCAGCAGCCTGTCCGGGACTACCCGGAACAATGAGCAGTTCTTC
cdr3_aa: CASSLSGTTRNNEQFF

clone_size: -
d_call: -
j_call: TRBJ2-5
v_call: TRBV7-2
cdr3_length: 13
cdr3_nt: TGTGCCAGCAGCTTAGGGAAGCGGGAGACCCAGTACTTC
cdr3_aa: CASSLGKRETQYF

clone_size: -
d_call: -
j_call: TRBJ2-5
v_call: TRBV5-1
cdr3_length: 16
cdr3_nt: TGCGCCAGCAGCCCTTTGGGGCGGAACCTCCAAGAGACCCAGTACTTC
cdr3_aa: CASSPLGRNLQETQYF

clone_size: -
d_call: TRBD2
j_call: TRBJ2-5
v_call: TRBV5-1
cdr3_length: 15
cdr3_nt: TGCGCCAGCAGCTTCGGGGGGTGGGACCAAGAGACCCAGTACTTC
cdr3_aa: CASSFGGWDQETQYF

clone_size: -
d_call: -
j_call: TRBJ1-2
v_call: TRBV18
cdr3_length: 13
cdr3_nt: TGTGCCAGCTCTACCCCGGGGCTTGGTGGCTACACCTTC
cdr3_aa: CASSTPGLGGYTF

clone_size: -
d_call: -
j_call: TRBJ2-6
v_call: TRBV5-1
cdr3_length: 15
cdr3_nt: TGCGCCAGCACCCAGGTGGGCCATGGGGCCAACGTCCTGACTTTC
cdr3_aa: CASTQVGHGANVLTF